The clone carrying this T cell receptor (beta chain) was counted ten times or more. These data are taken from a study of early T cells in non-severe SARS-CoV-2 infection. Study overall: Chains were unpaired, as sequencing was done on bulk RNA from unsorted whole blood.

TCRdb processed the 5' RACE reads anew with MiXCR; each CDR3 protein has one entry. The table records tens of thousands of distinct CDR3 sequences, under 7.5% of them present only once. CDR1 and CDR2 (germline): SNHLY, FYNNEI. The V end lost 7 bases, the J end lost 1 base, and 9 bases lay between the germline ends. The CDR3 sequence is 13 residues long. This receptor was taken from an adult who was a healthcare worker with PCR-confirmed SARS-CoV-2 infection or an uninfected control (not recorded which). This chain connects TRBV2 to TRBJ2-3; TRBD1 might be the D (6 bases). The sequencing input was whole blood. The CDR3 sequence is CASNRARTDTQYF. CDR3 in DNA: TGTGCCAGCAACAGGGCCCGCACAGATACGCAGTATTTT.